This record concerns one T cell receptor beta chain sequence. Its specificity is unknown. The table came from immunoSEQ multiplex PCR; TCRdb's copy has only in-frame clones and leaves some out. Of tens of thousands of clones in the sample, 77% are singletons; the top ten hold roughly 2%. Following culture for ten to eleven days, CD4+ T cells were isolated. Per germline, CDR1 LGHNT and CDR2 FRNRAP. This CDR3 is built from 19 residues. Trimming removed 0 bases from V and 4 bases from J, with 23 bases in between. The data originate from a study of vaccination effects on CD4 cells after COVID-19. The study's findings and limits: Marked clonal contraction was seen in infection- and vaccine-induced clones late after vaccination.

The sample was CD4+ T cells from PBMCs cultured without peptide, taken before COVID-19 vaccination. The chain uses TRBV12-5 and TRBJ2-3, with D possibly being TRBD1 (6 bases). The clonotype originates from a human donor who received a COVID-19 vaccine. Here the CDR3 DNA reads TGTGCTAGTGGTTTGGTAAAAGACGGGCAGGGGCCGGTTGCAGATACGCAGTATTTT. It translates to CASGLVKDGQGPVADTQYF.